The 9 T cell receptor beta chains reported below all come from one sample, sequenced in a study of blood T cells in healthy people across ages (dated by TCRdb to the mid-2010s). The library was obtained by 5' RACE. The instrument given in TCRdb is Illumina HiSeq 2500. A second PCR of 7 to 11 cycles was performed with a sample-barcoded 5' primer and a J-beta primer mix. TCRdb's own reprocessing of the public reads used fastp at Q25 and MiXCR and kept productive beta chains. Each CDR3 protein gets just one entry, which takes the most common genes and DNA from the rows behind it. In all, the sample holds 600,000 to 1,000,000 distinct CDR3 sequences, and roughly 25% of those were seen once. In total, the top ten clones hold approximately 3.7% of the sample. These data were also filed under a second study, of T cells of mothers and their children.

What was sequenced was blood. The receptors come from a boy younger than 18 in good health.

This clonotype showed up just once. At one boundary the junction diverges from the germline segment, which might be a read error. J is TRBJ2-3 and V is TRBV12-3 or TRBV12-4; perhaps D is TRBD1 or TRBD2 (5 bases each). CDR3 length equals 15 residues. This CDR3 reads CASRISRVSADMQYF. The CDR3 coding sequence is TGTGCCAGCAGAATTAGCAGGGTTAGCGCAGATATGCAGTATTTT.

This clonotype was observed a few times. The genes are TRBV7-9 and TRBJ2-1; 9 bases match TRBD2. The CDR3 loop spans 16 amino acids. Germline lookup yields CDR1 SEHNR and CDR2 FQNEAQ (reference sequence). With 4 bases clipped from V and 5 bases from J, the junction kept 9 bases outside the gene matches. CDR3 residues: CASSSQGLANHNEQFF. CDR3 bases: TGTGCCAGCAGCTCCCAGGGACTAGCCAATCACAATGAGCAGTTCTTC. Variable domain in full (rest from reference TRBV7-9 and TRBJ2-1): DTGVSQNPRHKITKRGQNVTFRCDPISEHNRLYWYRQTLGQGPEFLTYFQNEAQLEKSRLLSDRFSAERPKGSFSTLEIQRTEQGDSAMYLCASSSQGLANHNEQFFGPGTRLTVL.

The J gene is TRBJ2-1, the V gene TRBV5-1; 13 bases are a match to TRBD2. Germline CDR1 and CDR2: SGHRS and YFSETQ. CDR3 length: 16 amino acids. Germline trimming cut 2 bases from V and 4 bases from J; bases unmatched to any gene: 3. CDR3 loop: CASSLGLAGEYNEQFF. The CDR3 nucleotides read TGCGCCAGCAGCTTAGGACTAGCGGGGGAATACAATGAGCAGTTCTTC.

V is TRBV20-1 and J is TRBJ2-7; 9 bases are shared with TRBD2. Per germline, CDR1 DFQATT and CDR2 SNEGSKA (reference sequence). This CDR3 spans 15 amino acids. The ends lost 0 bases at V and 0 bases at J; junction bases unmatched: 3. The CDR3 here is CSAREAAGGSYEQYF. In nucleotides, the CDR3 is TGCAGTGCTAGAGAAGCAGCGGGAGGCTCCTACGAGCAGTACTTC.

V usage is TRBV24-1 and J usage is TRBJ2-1, with D unresolved. Germline CDR1 reads KGHDR; CDR2 reads SFDVKD. The CDR3 runs to 14 residues. Trimming took off 3 bases at V and 0 bases at J, with 5 bases between the two ends. Here the CDR3 DNA reads TGTGCCACCAGTGATGAACCCTCCTACAATGAGCAGTTCTTC. Amino acids: CATSDEPSYNEQFF.

This clonotype was detected only a few times. This chain links TRBV7-2 with TRBJ2-7, with 11 positions matching TRBD1. This CDR3 has 15 residues. Trimming took 3 bases from V and 2 from J; bases not matched to a gene: 3. Germline values: CDR1 SGHTA, CDR2 FQGNSA. As DNA, the CDR3 is TGTGCCAGCAGCTTCCGGGACAGGGGGACCTACGAGCAGTACTTC. Protein product: CASSFRDRGTYEQYF.

Worth noting for this clonotype: One end of the junction varies from germline; a read error may be responsible. The chain links TRBV2 to TRBJ2-7; 9 bases align to TRBD2. This CDR3 has 18 amino acids. Germline values: CDR1 SNHLY, CDR2 FYNNEI. The CDR3 is CASSEGSDVAGDSYEQCF. The CDR3 DNA follows: TGTGCCAGCAGTGAAGGCTCGGACGTAGCGGGGGACTCTTACGAGCAGTGCTTC.

This clonotype was recorded a few times. The chain has TRBV5-6 and TRBJ1-1; D is uncertain. The V gene's germline CDR1 is SGHDT and CDR2 YYEEEE. The CDR3 contains 14 residues. The V gene lost 1 base and the J gene lost 1 base, with 8 bases spanning the gap. The CDR3 coding sequence is TGTGCCAGCAGCTTGTATGAGAGGAACACTGAAGCTTTCTTT. Translating it yields CASSLYERNTEAFF.

This clonotype was observed a few times. V usage is TRBV12-3 or TRBV12-4 and J usage is TRBJ2-1; TRBD1 aligns across 10 bases. This CDR3 has 20 residues. V was pared by 3 bases and J by 8 bases, with 22 bases of the junction left unmatched. The CDR3 reads CASSFGRDRGAGALRDEQFF. DNA of the CDR3: TGTGCCAGCAGTTTCGGTAGGGACAGGGGAGCGGGAGCGCTTAGAGATGAGCAGTTCTTC.